This section outlines one T cell receptor (beta chain) sequence together with its context. Its antigen is not identified. This entry comes from a study of T-cell reconstitution after alpha-beta-depleted transplantation in children. Unique molecular identifiers were used to barcode this TCRbeta library. TCRdb ran MiXCR on the PCR reads and lists one entry per CDR3 protein. The sample carries about 640,000 distinct CDR3 sequences, under 15% recorded once. The length of the CDR3 is 14 residues. CDR1 and CDR2 (germline): DFQATT, SNEGSKA (reference sequence). The germline V and J ends were trimmed by 4 bases and 3 bases, with 16 bases remaining between them. General study results and limits: Reportedly, alpha-beta T cells present about two months post-transplant originated from several hundred expanded clones of graft origin. Some patients owed their high day-60 TCRbeta diversity to surviving recipient T cells and thymic progenitors. T-cell numbers and diversity one year post-transplant derived largely from freshly generated T cells.

The sequence was collected from a male patient between 5 and 17 years old who had a stem cell transplant for acute myeloid leukemia, so the T cells may come from the graft donor. The specimen comprised PBMCs, mostly from graft donor cells, sampled 360 days after TCRalphabeta/CD19-depleted stem cell transplant. This chain connects TRBV20-1 to TRBJ2-7; D is possibly TRBD2 (5 bases). The CDR3, as DNA: TGCAGTGCTACCATCCCCGAGGGCCTCTACGAGCAGTACTTC. This sequence encodes CSATIPEGLYEQYF.